This T cell receptor beta chain was identified in a study of OX40 agonist ivuxolimab in advanced cancers. Study results and limitations: Fewer expanded clones were found on average in CD4+ than in CD8+ T cells. In the 0.1-3.0 mg/kg groups, partial responders showed among the lowest expansion.

Of note for this clone: Its antigen is still unknown.

Per the germline V gene, CDR1 is SGHAT and CDR2 is FQNNGV. V was clipped by 7 bases and J by 7 bases, with 4 bases between them. The CDR3 has 9 residues. Assay used: immunoSEQ multiplex PCR; TCRdb lists only in-frame clones, some missing. The sample contains around 120,000 clones, 85% to 90% of which appear only once. This specimen was CD4+ or CD8+ T cells sorted from blood, taken in a trial of the OX40 agonist ivuxolimab. The clonotype originates from an adult with an advanced solid tumor such as melanoma, head and neck, liver or kidney cancer. The chain couples TRBV11-2 to TRBJ1-1, with D uncertain. CDR3 amino acids: CASTLEAFF. The CDR3 DNA follows: TGTGCCAGCACCCTTGAAGCTTTCTTT.